The 15 T cell receptor beta chains presented below share a single source sample, sequenced in a study of shared clonotypes between healthy human individuals. Sequencing was performed with immunoSEQ multiplex PCR; in TCRdb, only in-frame clones are kept and a portion is missing. The table has around 690,000 clones, less than 95% seen once. Sequences were obtained from memory CD8+ T cells from PBMCs. Subset in this sample: CD45RO+ cells pooled with CCR7-negative TemRA cells. The receptor source for this set is a man younger than 35 in good health. Some clones in this sample may be carry-over from other donors' samples.

This clone was seen many times. The genes are TRBV5-1 and TRBJ2-2; no firm D call. Germline CDR1 SGHRS, CDR2 YFSETQ. This CDR3 is 12 amino acids long. The V end lost 4 bases, the J end lost 5 bases, and 6 bases lay between the germline ends. The CDR3 here is CASSTDTGELFF. The CDR3 region has the DNA TGCGCCAGCAGCACCGATACCGGGGAGCTGTTTTTT.

This clone was observed a single time. For the CDR3, the DNA is TGCAGCGTCAGGACAGCCAGCACAGATACGCAGTATTTT. The encoded protein is CSVRTASTDTQYF. The V and J genes are TRBV29-1 and TRBJ2-3, with a tentative D call TRBD1 (6 bases). Germline V gene sequence: CDR1 SQVTM, CDR2 ANQGSEA. The CDR3 length is 13 residues. V lost 6 bases to trimming and J lost 0 bases, with 10 bases between them.

This chain uses TRBV10-2 with TRBJ1-4, with 7 positions matching TRBD1. From germline, CDR1 is WSHSY and CDR2 SAAADI. The CDR3 is 15 residues long. V trimming: 6 bases; J trimming: 7 bases; junction bases outside the gene matches: 11. The CDR3 nucleotides are TGCGCCAGCAGAACCTCAGACAGGGTAACTGAAAAACTGTTTTTT. It is translated as CASRTSDRVTEKLFF.

The CDR3, as DNA: TGCGCCAGCAGCCACGTCGGACTAGCGGCACACACAGATACGCAGTATTTT. It specifies CASSHVGLAAHTDTQYF. V is TRBV4-3 and J is TRBJ2-3; 10 bases are shared with TRBD2. The CDR3 spans 17 residues. In germline, CDR1 is LGHNA, CDR2 YSLEER. V lost 3 bases to trimming and J lost 2 bases; unmatched junction nucleotides: 8.

V gene TRBV27 combines with J gene TRBJ2-7; D gene unclear. Trimming removed 5 bases from V and 2 bases from J, with 7 bases in between. This CDR3 region has 12 residues. Looked up from germline, CDR1 is MNHEY and CDR2 is SMNVEV (reference sequence). The CDR3, as DNA: TGTGCCAGCAGTCCTGACCCCTACGAGCAGTACTTC. Translation: CASSPDPYEQYF.

The rearrangement joins TRBV28 to TRBJ2-1; 8 bases align to TRBD2. V shed 5 bases, J shed 5 bases, and the junction held 11 bases outside the gene matches. CDR1 is MDHEN, CDR2 SYDVKM, per germline. CDR3 length equals 16 residues. For the CDR3, the DNA is TGTGCCAGCAGTCTGATCGGACTAGCAGCACACAATGAGCAGTTCTTC. Amino acids: CASSLIGLAAHNEQFF.

CDR3 sequence: CASSTRDGQGFQETQYF. The CDR3 coding sequence is TGTGCCAGCAGCACCAGGGATGGCCAGGGTTTCCAAGAGACCCAGTACTTC. The chain couples TRBV21-1 to TRBJ2-5; TRBD1, as called in the table, went unchecked against the DNA. TRBV21-1 constitutes a pseudogene. CDR3 length: 17 residues.

DNA of the CDR3: TGTGCCAGCAGCCGAATAACCGGGGCCAACGTCCTGACTTTC. Protein sequence: CASSRITGANVLTF. The V call is TRBV11-2, the J call TRBJ2-6; D is ambiguous. V lost 5 bases to trimming and J lost 4 bases, with 9 bases between them. The CDR3 spans 14 residues. The germline CDR1 and CDR2 sequences are SGHAT and FQNNGV.

The chain joins TRBV7-9 to TRBJ2-3, with D unresolved. CDR1 is SEHNR and CDR2 is FQNEAQ in the germline V gene (reference sequence). This CDR3 is built from 13 residues. Trimming left V 5 bases short and J 4 bases short, with 10 bases between. This CDR3 is CASSPAAADTQYF. The CDR3 DNA reads TGTGCCAGCAGCCCCGCGGCCGCAGATACGCAGTATTTT.

The gene calls are TRBV6-6 and TRBJ1-4; D is unclear. V dropped 2 bases and J dropped 7 bases, with 8 bases sitting between them. The CDR3 contains 13 residues. Germline V CDR1 and CDR2: MNHNY, SVGAGI (reference sequence). CDR3 sequence: CASSYQSAEKLFF. CDR3 sequence (DNA): TGTGCCAGCAGTTACCAGTCTGCTGAAAAACTGTTTTTT.

The genes are TRBV28 and TRBJ1-2; D unresolved. CDR1 is MDHEN, CDR2 SYDVKM, per germline. CDR3 length: 13 residues. The V end lost 7 bases, the J end lost 5 bases, and 14 bases lay between the germline ends. Written as DNA, the CDR3 is TGTGCCAGCACCCTTACTTTGTCATATGGCTACACCTTC. This translates into CASTLTLSYGYTF.

V usage is TRBV6-5 and J usage is TRBJ2-7, with 8 bases aligning to TRBD2. Trimming at V came to 2 bases and at J to 4 bases, leaving 7 bases not matched to a gene. The germline gives CDR1 MNHEY, CDR2 SVGAGI. The CDR3 covers 15 residues. CDR3 amino acids: CASSYGRGRIYEQYF. The CDR3 DNA follows: TGTGCCAGCAGTTACGGGCGCGGGAGGATTTACGAGCAGTACTTC.

The V and J genes are TRBV7-6 and TRBJ2-3; possibly TRBD2 for D (6 bases). Trimming stripped 4 bases from V and 0 bases from J, with 11 bases between. The CDR3 consists of 15 residues. Per the germline V gene, CDR1 is SGHVS and CDR2 is FNYEAQ. CDR3 sequence reads: CASSSFSGSTDTQYF. Written as DNA, the CDR3 is TGTGCCAGCAGCTCATTCAGCGGGAGCACAGATACGCAGTATTTT.

The genes are TRBV27 and TRBJ1-2; D is perhaps TRBD1 (6 bases). Trimming pared 5 bases from V and 5 bases from J, leaving 15 bases between. The CDR3 runs 14 residues. Germline CDR1 reads MNHEY; CDR2 reads SMNVEV (reference sequence). The CDR3 protein is CASSPQGRRYGYTF. Written as DNA, the CDR3 is TGTGCCAGCAGTCCACAGGGCCGGAGGTATGGCTACACCTTC.

On this clone: It is likely a read error: a sequence one base away is far more abundant. This sample also contains other DNA sequences that code for the same CDR3. V and J are TRBV6-4 and TRBJ2-1; 11 bases are a match to TRBD2. The V gene end was trimmed by 0 bases and the J gene end by 6 bases; junction bases not matched to a gene: 1. Germline V gene data show CDR1 as MRHNA and CDR2 as SNTAGT. The CDR3 contains 15 residues. The CDR3 spells CASSDSTSGSNEQFF. In nucleotides, the CDR3 is TGTGCCAGCAGTGACTCTACTAGCGGGAGCAATGAGCAGTTCTTC.